This TCR beta chain was identified in a study of blood T cell repertoires in COVID-19. V lost 3 bases and J 4 bases, leaving 13 bases between the germline ends. Looked up from germline, CDR1 is LNHDA and CDR2 is SQIVND (reference sequence). The CDR3 length is 15 residues. Before being deemed recovered, Cohort 3 donors had two negative PCRs, clearance, or symptom resolution. Original methodology: Quantification of nucleated cells was approximated via reference gene primer amplification. Produced via immunoSEQ multiplex PCR; TCRdb's table is partial and in-frame only. Clonal size and the V and J genes are those of that table, whereas D and trimming came from the DNA. The data contain 110,000 to 150,000 clones, about 87% of them seen just once; the ten biggest clones take up over 9%.

This chain joins TRBV19 and TRBJ1-5; D perhaps matches TRBD1 (6 bases). Sequencing input: PBMCs or T cells enriched from blood (not recorded which). This clonotype originated in a man between 60 and 70 years old who had recovered from COVID-19. The CDR3 nucleotides read TGTGCCAGTAGTATCGGAAGGGGGTTAAATCAGCCCCAGCATTTT. This codes for CASSIGRGLNQPQHF.